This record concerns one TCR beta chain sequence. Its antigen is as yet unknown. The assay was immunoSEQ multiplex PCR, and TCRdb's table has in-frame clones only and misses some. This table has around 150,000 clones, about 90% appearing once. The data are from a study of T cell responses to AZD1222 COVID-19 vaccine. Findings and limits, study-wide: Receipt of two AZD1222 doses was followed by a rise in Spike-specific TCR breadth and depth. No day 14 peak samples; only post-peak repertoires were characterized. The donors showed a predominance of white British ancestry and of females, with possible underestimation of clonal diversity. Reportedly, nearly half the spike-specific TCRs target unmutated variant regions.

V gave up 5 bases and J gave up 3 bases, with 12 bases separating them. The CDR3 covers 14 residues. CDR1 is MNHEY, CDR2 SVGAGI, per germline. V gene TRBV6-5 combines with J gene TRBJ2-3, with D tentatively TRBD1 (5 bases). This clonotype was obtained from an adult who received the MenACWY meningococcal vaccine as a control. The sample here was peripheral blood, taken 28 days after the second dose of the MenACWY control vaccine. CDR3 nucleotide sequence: TGTGCCAGCAGTAGCAGGGTGGGGACAGATACGCAGTATTTT. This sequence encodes CASSSRVGTDTQYF.